Listed below are T cell receptor beta chains from one sample, sequenced in a study of sequential checkpoint blockade in melanoma. Here immunoSEQ multiplex PCR was the method, and the copy in TCRdb shows in-frame clones only, minus some. The sample has 20,000 to 25,000 clones; 55% to 70% are singletons. Material: CD8+ T cells sorted from blood (inferred from file names), obtained from a patient given nivolumab and ipilimumab in sequence. These receptor sequences come from a human donor with melanoma. The CDR3 runs from the conserved cysteine through the conserved F or W. A D gene is named only where the DNA matches it firmly. Where a row states a size, it is once, few, many or the class of an expanded clone; other rows omit it.

TRBJ1-6,TRBV4-3,-,-,CASSQELGHDNSPLHF,TGCGCCAGCAGCCAAGAGTTGGGACATGATAATTCACCCCTCCACTTT
TRBJ2-1,TRBV9,-,-,CASSPVGVNEQFF,TGTGCCAGCAGCCCTGTCGGGGTCAATGAGCAGTTCTTC
TRBJ1-2,TRBV28,-,-,CASSLSLRGYTF,TGTGCCAGCAGTTTATCGCTACGGGGCTACACCTTC
TRBJ2-1,TRBV6-5,-,-,CASSQTEGAGGQFF,TGTGCCAGCAGCCAAACCGAGGGTGCCGGAGGGCAGTTCTTC
TRBJ1-2,TRBV21-1,few,-,CASSKFGNRVSFYGYTF,TGTGCCAGCAGCAAGTTTGGGAACAGGGTATCTTTCTATGGCTACACCTTC
TRBJ2-1,TRBV11-2,-,TRBD2,CASSFGGVNYNEQFF,TGTGCCAGCAGCTTTGGGGGGGTAAACTACAATGAGCAGTTCTTC
TRBJ2-1,TRBV9,-,TRBD1,CASSLYLQGDHNEQFF,TGTGCCAGCAGCTTGTATCTACAGGGGGACCACAATGAGCAGTTCTTC
TRBJ1-1,TRBV5-5,once,TRBD1,CASSWGTGMTEAFF,TGTGCCAGCAGTTGGGGGACAGGGATGACTGAAGCTTTCTTT
TRBJ2-1,TRBV6-5,-,TRBD2,CASSYGLAGDEQFF,TGTGCCAGCAGTTATGGTCTAGCGGGGGACGAGCAGTTCTTC
TRBJ2-7,TRBV5-6,-,-,CASSPGLIVAYEQYF,TGTGCCAGCAGCCCCGGTCTCATCGTCGCCTACGAGCAGTACTTC
TRBJ2-7,TRBV7-8,-,TRBD1,CASSLGGTGNYEQYF,TGTGCCAGCAGCTTAGGGGGGACAGGGAACTACGAGCAGTACTTC
TRBJ1-2,TRBV9,-,-,CAGSVYAGKQDGYTF,TGTGCCGGCAGCGTATACGCGGGAAAACAGGATGGCTACACCTTC
TRBJ1-2,TRBV27,-,-,CASRAGYGYTF,TGTGCCAGCAGGGCAGGGTATGGCTACACCTTC
TRBJ2-7,TRBV7-3,-,TRBD1,CASSLNTGGQTYEQYF,TGTGCCAGCAGCTTAAATACAGGGGGCCAAACCTACGAGCAGTACTTC
TRBJ1-1,TRBV7-9,-,TRBD1,CASSSWTGMNTEAFF,TGTGCCAGCAGCTCCTGGACAGGGATGAACACTGAAGCTTTCTTT
TRBJ2-1,TRBV28,-,-,CASSSGLDYNEQFF,TGTGCCAGCAGTTCCGGACTGGACTACAATGAGCAGTTCTTC
TRBJ2-7,TRBV7-9,-,TRBD2,CASSGEAGYSYEQYF,TGTGCCAGCAGCGGAGAAGCGGGGTACTCCTACGAGCAGTACTTC
TRBJ1-2,TRBV5-1,-,TRBD1,CASSLDPGQGQGYTF,TGCGCCAGCAGCTTAGATCCGGGACAGGGCCAAGGCTACACCTTC
TRBJ1-1,TRBV6-5,-,TRBD1,CASSKQGAGTEAFF,TGTGCCAGCAGTAAACAGGGGGCAGGTACTGAAGCTTTCTTT
TRBJ2-2,TRBV5-1,-,TRBD2,CASSLAAGGQTGELFF,TGCGCCAGCAGCTTGGCAGCGGGGGGGCAAACCGGGGAGCTGTTTTTT
TRBJ1-6,TRBV27,-,TRBD1,CASRGQGDSPLHF,TGTGCCAGCCGGGGACAGGGAGACTCACCCCTCCACTTT
TRBJ2-7,TRBV19,-,-,CASSIGGAYEQYF,TGTGCCAGTAGTATCGGAGGGGCCTACGAGCAGTACTTC
TRBJ1-1,TRBV4-3,-,TRBD1,CASSQAHGQGEAFF,TGCGCCAGCAGCCAAGCCCACGGACAGGGGGAAGCTTTCTTT
TRBJ2-1,TRBV14,-,TRBD2,CASSTRRLAGGRNEQFF,TGTGCCAGCAGCACCCGGCGACTAGCGGGGGGGCGAAATGAGCAGTTCTTC
TRBJ2-7,TRBV6-1,-,-,CASSGRGGSYEQYF,TGTGCCAGCAGTGGCAGGGGTGGCTCCTACGAGCAGTACTTC
TRBJ2-7,TRBV7-6,medium-sized,-,CASSSRGVDEQYF,TGTGCCAGCAGCTCCCGCGGCGTGGACGAGCAGTACTTC
TRBJ1-1,TRBV7-2,-,-,CASSLVTGWTEAFF,TGTGCCAGCAGCTTAGTGACAGGTTGGACTGAAGCTTTCTTT
TRBJ2-3,TRBV13,-,-,CASSKARYTDTQYF,TGTGCCAGCAGCAAAGCGCGATACACAGATACGCAGTATTTT